These T cell receptor beta chains were read from a single sample in a study of cytomegalovirus exposure and HLA in healthy donors. Clones were read by immunoSEQ multiplex PCR, and TCRdb kept only the in-frame ones, dropping some. This table holds tens of thousands of clones, 81% found once. The sequenced sample consisted of PBMCs. The receptors stem from a girl aged 2-10 years in good health and CMV-seropositive. The CDR3 runs from the conserved cysteine through the conserved F or W. The order of the fields is clone size, D gene, J gene, CDR3 length, V gene, CDR3 DNA, CDR3 protein. D genes are given only for firm matches. Size is omitted from some rows. Given values are once, few, many or a class for expanded clones.

size: NA
D: TRBD1
J: TRBJ2-5
length: 15
V: TRBV18
DNA: TGTGCCAGCTCACCACCCAGGGACAGCCAAGAGACCCAGTACTTC
CDR3: CASSPPRDSQETQYF

size: NA
D: NA
J: TRBJ1-1
length: 14
V: TRBV6-1
DNA: TGTGCCAGTAGGGGGAGAGGGGTGAACACTGAAGCTTTCTTT
CDR3: CASRGRGVNTEAFF

size: NA
D: NA
J: TRBJ2-7
length: 15
V: TRBV7-3
DNA: TGTGCCAGCAGCTTAGCGGCGGGTACCCCCTACGAGCAGTACTTC
CDR3: CASSLAAGTPYEQYF

size: NA
D: NA
J: TRBJ2-5
length: 16
V: TRBV10-3
DNA: TGTGCCATCAGCCAGTCGGACGGAGGCCTGCAAGAGACCCAGTACTTC
CDR3: CAISQSDGGLQETQYF

size: few
D: NA
J: TRBJ1-5
length: 15
V: TRBV7-2
DNA: TGTGCCAGCAGCTTAGTTCCTAATAGCAATCAGCCCCAGCATTTT
CDR3: CASSLVPNSNQPQHF

size: NA
D: TRBD1
J: TRBJ1-5
length: 18
V: TRBV27
DNA: TGTGCCAGCAGTCCCGGGGGGACAGGGCCTTATAGCAATCAGCCCCAGCATTTT
CDR3: CASSPGGTGPYSNQPQHF

size: NA
D: NA
J: TRBJ2-7
length: 13
V: TRBV27
DNA: TGTGCCAGCAGTTTATACCCAGCCTACGAGCAGTACTTC
CDR3: CASSLYPAYEQYF

size: NA
D: TRBD2
J: TRBJ2-5
length: 16
V: TRBV11-2
DNA: TGTGCCAGCAGCGCTTACCCGGGACTAGCGGAAGAGACCCAGTACTTC
CDR3: CASSAYPGLAEETQYF

size: NA
D: NA
J: TRBJ1-2
length: 11
V: TRBV28
DNA: TGTGCCTGGGGGGGCGTCTATGGCTACACCTTC
CDR3: CAWGGVYGYTF

size: few
D: NA
J: TRBJ2-3
length: 15
V: TRBV28
DNA: TGTGCCAGCAGCCTAGACGTTCCTCGCACAGATACGCAGTATTTT
CDR3: CASSLDVPRTDTQYF

size: NA
D: NA
J: TRBJ2-7
length: 14
V: TRBV28
DNA: TGTGCCAGCAGATTCCGGGACACCACCTACGAGCAGTACTTC
CDR3: CASRFRDTTYEQYF

size: few
D: NA
J: TRBJ1-1
length: 14
V: TRBV9
DNA: TGTGCCAGCAGCGTAGCAGCCAGGGGCACTGAAGCTTTCTTT
CDR3: CASSVAARGTEAFF

size: NA
D: TRBD1
J: TRBJ2-1
length: 15
V: TRBV6-6
DNA: TGTGCCAGCAGTTACGGGACAGGGGGCCATCCTGAGCAGTTCTTC
CDR3: CASSYGTGGHPEQFF

size: NA
D: NA
J: TRBJ2-7
length: 14
V: TRBV7-6
DNA: TGTGCCAGCAGCTTGGCCTCGGGTGGAGACGAGCAGTACTTC
CDR3: CASSLASGGDEQYF

size: NA
D: NA
J: TRBJ1-1
length: 15
V: TRBV18
DNA: TGTGCCAGCTCACCACCGGGGGCACGGTACACTGAAGCTTTCTTT
CDR3: CASSPPGARYTEAFF

size: NA
D: TRBD1
J: TRBJ2-3
length: 15
V: TRBV5-1
DNA: TGCGCCAGCAGCTTGGCCGGGACAGGATCAGATACGCAGTATTTT
CDR3: CASSLAGTGSDTQYF

size: NA
D: TRBD2
J: TRBJ2-4
length: 15
V: TRBV4-2
DNA: TGTGCCAGCAGCCGAGATCTACTAGCGAGGGCCATTCAGTACTTC
CDR3: CASSRDLLARAIQYF

size: NA
D: TRBD2
J: TRBJ2-1
length: 16
V: TRBV5-1
DNA: TGCGCCAGCAGACGATTAGCGGGAGTAGTCAACAATGAGCAGTTCTTC
CDR3: CASRRLAGVVNNEQFF

size: NA
D: TRBD2
J: TRBJ2-5
length: 16
V: TRBV7-9
DNA: TGTGCCAGCAGCTTGCCAACTAGCGGGAGACATGAGACCCAGTACTTC
CDR3: CASSLPTSGRHETQYF

size: once
D: NA
J: TRBJ1-5
length: 16
V: TRBV30
DNA: TGTGCCTGGAGTGTACAAGGCACAGGGAACAATCAGCCCCAGCATTTT
CDR3: CAWSVQGTGNNQPQHF

size: few
D: TRBD1
J: TRBJ2-7
length: 14
V: TRBV5-6
DNA: TGTGCCAGCAGCTTGGGACAGGGTCCTTACGAGCAGTACTTC
CDR3: CASSLGQGPYEQYF

size: NA
D: TRBD1
J: TRBJ2-3
length: 15
V: TRBV6-5
DNA: TGTGCCAGCAGGTATGCGGACAGGAACCCAGATACGCAGTATTTT
CDR3: CASRYADRNPDTQYF

size: NA
D: NA
J: TRBJ1-2
length: 13
V: TRBV28
DNA: TGTGCCAGCAGGGAGGGGGGGAACTATGGCTACACCTTC
CDR3: CASREGGNYGYTF

size: NA
D: TRBD2
J: TRBJ2-7
length: 14
V: TRBV25-1
DNA: TGTGCCAGCAGGTCGGGACTAGCGGACTACGAGCAGTACTTC
CDR3: CASRSGLADYEQYF

size: NA
D: TRBD2
J: TRBJ2-5
length: 15
V: TRBV4-1
DNA: TGCGCCAGCAGCCAAGACAGACTAGCGGGGAGCACCCAGTACTTC
CDR3: CASSQDRLAGSTQYF

size: few
D: NA
J: TRBJ2-7
length: 13
V: TRBV7-9
DNA: TGTGCCAGCAGCTTATCGGTCTCCTACGAGCAGTACTTC
CDR3: CASSLSVSYEQYF

size: NA
D: NA
J: TRBJ1-4
length: 13
V: TRBV11-2
DNA: TGTGCCAGCAGCTGGTCACGGGTCGAAAAACTGTTTTTT
CDR3: CASSWSRVEKLFF

size: NA
D: NA
J: TRBJ2-7
length: 15
V: TRBV11-1
DNA: TGTGCCAGCATCAACCCCAAGCCCCGATACTACGAGCAGTACTTC
CDR3: CASINPKPRYYEQYF

size: NA
D: NA
J: TRBJ1-2
length: 14
V: TRBV4-1
DNA: TGCGCCAGCAGCCAAGTGGTAGCCAACTATGGCTACACCTTC
CDR3: CASSQVVANYGYTF

size: NA
D: NA
J: TRBJ1-1
length: 12
V: TRBV5-1
DNA: TGCGCCAGCAGCTTGGCCGGAGGTGAAGCTTTCTTT
CDR3: CASSLAGGEAFF

size: NA
D: TRBD1
J: TRBJ1-1
length: 13
V: TRBV30
DNA: TGTGCCTGGAGTGACGGGACAGTCCCAGAAGCTTTCTTT
CDR3: CAWSDGTVPEAFF

size: NA
D: NA
J: TRBJ2-7
length: 14
V: TRBV28
DNA: TGTGCCAGCATATCAGGGGCAGTCTCGAGGGAGCAGTACTTC
CDR3: CASISGAVSREQYF

size: once
D: TRBD1
J: TRBJ1-2
length: 14
V: TRBV7-3
DNA: TGTGCCAGCAGCTTTGGACAGGCCTTTGATAGCTACACCTTC
CDR3: CASSFGQAFDSYTF

size: NA
D: TRBD2
J: TRBJ2-3
length: 17
V: TRBV5-1
DNA: TGCGCCAGCAGCTCCGGGACTAGCGGGCCTAGCACAGATACGCAGTATTTT
CDR3: CASSSGTSGPSTDTQYF

size: NA
D: NA
J: TRBJ1-5
length: 14
V: TRBV6-5
DNA: TGTGCCAGCAGCCAGAACAGGGTTCAGGAGCCCCAGCATTTT
CDR3: CASSQNRVQEPQHF

size: NA
D: NA
J: TRBJ2-2
length: 16
V: TRBV14
DNA: TGTGCCAGCAGCCAAGATGGGTACAGCTACACCGGGGAGCTGTTTTTT
CDR3: CASSQDGYSYTGELFF

size: NA
D: NA
J: TRBJ1-2
length: 12
V: TRBV28
DNA: TGTGCCAGCAGTCGGCGGGGGTATGGCTACACCTTC
CDR3: CASSRRGYGYTF

size: NA
D: NA
J: TRBJ1-2
length: 12
V: TRBV28
DNA: TGTGCCAGCAGTTCCCCGAACTATGGCTACACCTTC
CDR3: CASSSPNYGYTF

size: NA
D: NA
J: TRBJ2-3
length: 16
V: TRBV5-1
DNA: TGCGCCAGCAGCTTGGTTCCGTCAGGGTCGGTAGATACGCAGTATTTT
CDR3: CASSLVPSGSVDTQYF

size: NA
D: TRBD2
J: TRBJ2-7
length: 16
V: TRBV15
DNA: TGTGCCACCAGCTTAGAGCCTAGCGGGAGTTCCTACGAGCAGTACTTC
CDR3: CATSLEPSGSSYEQYF

size: NA
D: TRBD1
J: TRBJ1-2
length: 12
V: TRBV14
DNA: TGTGCCAGCAGCCCAGGGGGGAATGGCTACACCTTC
CDR3: CASSPGGNGYTF

size: NA
D: NA
J: TRBJ1-4
length: 15
V: TRBV18
DNA: TGTGCCAGCTCACCCCCGGGACTCTCCAATGAAAAACTGTTTTTT
CDR3: CASSPPGLSNEKLFF

size: NA
D: TRBD1
J: TRBJ2-3
length: 16
V: TRBV27
DNA: TGTGCCAGCAGTCTACTGGACAGGGCCCCCACAGATACGCAGTATTTT
CDR3: CASSLLDRAPTDTQYF

size: NA
D: TRBD1
J: TRBJ1-5
length: 15
V: TRBV28
DNA: TGTGCCAGCACCATCGCGGGACAGATGAATCAGCCCCAGCATTTT
CDR3: CASTIAGQMNQPQHF

size: NA
D: TRBD2
J: TRBJ2-1
length: 19
V: TRBV4-3
DNA: TGCGCCAGCAGCGAAACTCCACTGCGAGATAGCGGGAGTCTCGATGAGCAGTTCTTC
CDR3: CASSETPLRDSGSLDEQFF

size: NA
D: NA
J: TRBJ1-1
length: 16
V: TRBV19
DNA: TGTGCCAGTAGCCCGAGGGGGGGGGCGCGGGGCACTGAAGCTTTCTTT
CDR3: CASSPRGGARGTEAFF

size: NA
D: NA
J: TRBJ1-1
length: 12
V: TRBV5-6
DNA: TGTGCCAGCAGCGTCTCCCACACTGAAGCTTTCTTT
CDR3: CASSVSHTEAFF